What follows are 13 T cell receptor beta chains derived from one specimen sequenced in a study of neoadjuvant anti-PD-1 for oral cavity cancer. Profiling relied on immunoSEQ multiplex PCR, and the TCRdb table lists in-frame clones only, not all of them. Among around 14,000 clones listed, about 81% were seen once. Stated time point: after neoadjuvant nivolumab, at surgical resection. The source was PBMCs, collected after nivolumab (anti-PD-1) treatment. These receptors were taken from a person between 40 and 80 years old with oral cavity squamous cell carcinoma.

A few counts support this clone. The gene calls are TRBV2 and TRBJ1-2, with D possibly matching TRBD1 (6 bases). Germline lookup yields CDR1 SNHLY and CDR2 FYNNEI. Trimming took off 2 bases at V and 3 bases at J, with 13 bases between the two ends. CDR3 length: 15 amino acids. Here the CDR3 reads CASSEFGGSDYGYTF. The CDR3 bases are TGTGCCAGCAGTGAATTCGGGGGCTCGGACTATGGCTACACCTTC.

In its sample, this clone was seen a few times. The chain carries TRBV6-1 and TRBJ1-2; D remains ambiguous. Between the trimmed V and J ends, which lost 7 bases and 8 bases, there was a span of 14 bases. The germline gives CDR1 MNHNS, CDR2 SASEGT. The length of the CDR3 is 12 residues. CDR3 in amino acids: CASKVPAGGYTF. CDR3 coding DNA: TGTGCCAGCAAGGTCCCGGCGGGGGGCTACACCTTC.

This clone was counted a few times. The chain carries TRBV2 and TRBJ1-2; D is unresolved. V was trimmed by 5 bases and J by 8 bases, leaving 9 bases between them. The length of the CDR3 is 11 residues. CDR1 is SNHLY and CDR2 is FYNNEI in the germline V gene. In DNA, the CDR3 is TGTGCCAGCAGTTTACGGCTAGGCTACACCTTC. It specifies CASSLRLGYTF.

This chain uses TRBV7-9 with TRBJ2-5, with 9 bases fitting TRBD2. From germline, CDR1 is SEHNR and CDR2 FQNEAQ (reference sequence). Trimming cost V 6 bases and J 2 bases; bases outside gene matches: 4. The length of the CDR3 is 14 residues. CDR3 sequence (DNA): TGTGCCAGCAGACAAACTAGCGGGCAAGAGACCCAGTACTTC. This gives the protein CASRQTSGQETQYF.

In DNA form, the CDR3 reads TGTGCCATCAAGGACTCCGAGGTCGATGAGCAGTTCTTC. Translated: CAIKDSEVDEQFF. The chain employs TRBV10-3 and TRBJ2-1; a possible D gene is TRBD2 (5 bases). The CDR3 has 13 amino acids. Trimming took 7 bases from V and 8 from J, leaving 15 bases between them. The germline V gene has CDR1 ENHRY and CDR2 SYGVKD.

This clone was picked up a small number of times. The J gene is TRBJ1-5, the V gene TRBV4-1; D gene unclear. The CDR3 loop spans 14 amino acids. The V end lost 2 bases, the J end lost 4 bases, and 9 bases lay between the germline ends. Germline V gene lookup returns CDR1 MGHRA and CDR2 YSYEKL. The CDR3 DNA follows: TGCGCCAGCAGCCAACTATTCACTAATCAGCCCCAGCATTTT. Its protein product is CASSQLFTNQPQHF.

The chain joins TRBV5-1 to TRBJ2-7, with TRBD1 identical over 7 bases. The CDR3 has 15 amino acids. The J segment lost 4 bases and the V segment lost 4 bases, leaving 11 bases of the junction unmatched. The germline V gene has CDR1 SGHRS and CDR2 YFSETQ. CDR3 bases: TGCGCCAGCAGCGCCGACAGGGCCCCCTCTTACGAGCAGTACTTC. This translates into CASSADRAPSYEQYF.

This sequence joins TRBV5-1 and TRBJ1-1; no definite D call. Trimming removed 4 bases at V and 1 base at J, with 8 bases between. Germline CDR1 SGHRS, CDR2 YFSETQ. CDR3 size: 13 residues. CDR3: CASSIPGNTEAFF. DNA for the CDR3: TGCGCCAGCAGCATCCCAGGGAACACTGAAGCTTTCTTT.

The chain combines TRBV7-8 with TRBJ2-5; 10 bases fit TRBD1. The ends lost 5 bases at V and 5 bases at J; junction bases unmatched: 8. The CDR3 runs 15 residues. Germline V gene sequence: CDR1 SGHVS, CDR2 FQNEAQ. DNA for the CDR3: TGTGCCAGCAGCCGGGACAGGGGCCTCTGGGAGACCCAGTACTTC. This sequence encodes CASSRDRGLWETQYF. Looking up the rest from reference TRBV7-8 and TRBJ2-5 gives the full variable domain: GAGVSQSPRYKVAKRGQDVALRCDPISGHVSLFWYQQALGQGPEFLTYFQNEAQLDKSGLPSDRFFAERPEGSVSTLKIQRTQQEDSAVYLCASSRDRGLWETQYFGPGTRLLVL.

The chain combines TRBV7-9 with TRBJ1-2; D gene ambiguous. V lost 6 bases and J lost 6, with 14 bases in between. CDR3 length: 13 residues. Germline V lookup: CDR1 SEHNR, CDR2 FQNEAQ (reference sequence). The CDR3 sequence is CASSHPRGDGYTF. The DNA for the CDR3 is TGTGCCAGCAGTCACCCCCGGGGAGATGGCTACACCTTC.

V gene TRBV9 combines with J gene TRBJ1-2; D not resolved. Per the germline V gene, CDR1 is SGDLS and CDR2 is YYNGEE. CDR3 size: 19 residues. The germline V and J ends were trimmed by 0 bases and 0 bases, with 21 bases remaining between them. CDR3 protein: CASSVGGWMRSFTNYGYTF. CDR3 in DNA: TGTGCCAGCAGCGTAGGGGGTTGGATGAGGAGTTTTACTAACTATGGCTACACCTTC.

The chain recombines TRBV15 with TRBJ1-4; D is perhaps TRBD1 (6 bases). Per germline, CDR1 LNHNV and CDR2 YYDKDF (reference sequence). This CDR3 has 15 amino acids. Trimming cost V 2 bases and J 2 bases, with 9 bases left between them. The CDR3 DNA follows: TGTGCCACCAGCAGAAAACAGGGTACTAATGAAAAACTGTTTTTT. Translated, it gives CATSRKQGTNEKLFF.

The chain employs TRBV13 and TRBJ2-7, with 8 bases fitting TRBD1. J lost 5 bases, V lost 3 bases, and 9 bases had no gene match. The CDR3 is 15 residues long. The germline CDR1 and CDR2 sequences are PRHDT and FYEKMQ (reference sequence). CDR3 in DNA: TGTGCCAGCAGCTTTCGACAGGGGCATCTCCACGAGCAGTACTTC. Encoded protein: CASSFRQGHLHEQYF. Full variable domain (rest looked up from reference TRBV13 and TRBJ2-7): AAGVIQSPRHLIKEKRETATLKCYPIPRHDTVYWYQQGPGQDPQFLISFYEKMQSDKGSIPDRFSAQQFSDYHSELNMSSLELGDSALYFCASSFRQGHLHEQYFGPGTRLTVT.